This TCR beta chain was sequenced in a study of T cell responses to AZD1222 COVID-19 vaccine. Study findings and constraints: Donors, mostly white British, included more females; clonal diversity was possibly underestimated.

Profiled with immunoSEQ multiplex PCR; TCRdb holds only in-frame clones, not every one. The sample holds fewer than 200,000 clones, about 86% seen once. This clone has more than one count but fewer than ten. Its antigen remains unknown. This CDR3 is built from 15 residues. Germline CDR1 MNHEY, CDR2 SVGEGT. V lost 5 bases and J lost 5; bases outside the gene matches: 9. The specimen was peripheral blood, collected on day 0 of AZD1222 vaccination. The V and J genes are TRBV6-2 or TRBV6-3 and TRBJ1-5, with 7 bases aligning to TRBD1. This receptor was obtained from an adult in good health. This CDR3 is CASSPRVGGYQPQHF. The CDR3 nucleotides read TGTGCCAGCAGTCCCCGCGTAGGGGGCTATCAGCCCCAGCATTTT.